This TCR beta chain emerged from a study of T cell clones after liver transplantation. Overall study context: Without induction therapy, subjects received standard immunosuppression until 12-24 months post-transplant. General study results and limits: A larger donor-reactive than third-party decline suggested partial antigen-specific deletion.

CD3+CD4+ and CD3+CD8+ cells were FACS-sorted from thawed unstimulated PBMCs. Of note for this clone: As yet, its antigen is unknown.

The CDR3 loop spans 12 amino acids. The V end lost 2 bases, the J end lost 6 bases, and 10 bases lay between the germline ends. In germline, CDR1 is GTSNPN, CDR2 SVGIG (reference sequence). This table comes from immunoSEQ multiplex PCR, and its TCRdb copy is limited to in-frame clones, with some not included. Of roughly 100,000 clones in the sample, around 84% were seen once. This receptor was identified in a human patient who received a liver transplant. These T cells may partly come from the graft donor. The J gene is TRBJ1-2, the V gene TRBV30, with a possible D match to TRBD1 (6 bases). Sequencing used CD4+ T cells from blood, obtained about 50 months after liver transplant. Here the CDR3 DNA reads TGTGCCTGGAGTAAATACAGGGATGGCTACACCTTC. It specifies CAWSKYRDGYTF.